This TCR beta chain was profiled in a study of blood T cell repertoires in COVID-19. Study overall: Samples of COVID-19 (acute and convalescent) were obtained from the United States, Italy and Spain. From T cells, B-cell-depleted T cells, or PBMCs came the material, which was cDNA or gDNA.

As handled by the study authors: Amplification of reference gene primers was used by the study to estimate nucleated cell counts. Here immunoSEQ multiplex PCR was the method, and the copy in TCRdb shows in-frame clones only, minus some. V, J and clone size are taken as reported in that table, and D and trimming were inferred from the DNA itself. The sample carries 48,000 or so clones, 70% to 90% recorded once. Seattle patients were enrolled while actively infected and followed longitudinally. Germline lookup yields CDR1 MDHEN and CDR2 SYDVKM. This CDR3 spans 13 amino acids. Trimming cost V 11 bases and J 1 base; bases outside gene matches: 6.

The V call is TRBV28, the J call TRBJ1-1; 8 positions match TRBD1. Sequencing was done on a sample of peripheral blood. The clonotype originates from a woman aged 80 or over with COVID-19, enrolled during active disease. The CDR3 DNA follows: TGTGCCCACCGGACAGGGTGGAACACTGAAGCTTTCTTT. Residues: CAHRTGWNTEAFF.